These 10 T cell receptor beta chains were sequenced from one sample in a study of T cell clonotyping in hematopoietic cell transplantation. Sequencing was performed with immunoSEQ multiplex PCR; in TCRdb, only in-frame clones are kept and a portion is missing. Here the sample spans more than 65,000 clones, just under 95% being singletons. The specimen was peripheral blood mononuclear cells. The receptors here all came from a middle-aged man in good health. Some clones in this sample may be carry-over from other donors' samples.

The chain recombines TRBV11-2 with TRBJ1-6; D not resolved. CDR1 is SGHAT, CDR2 FQNNGV, per germline. CDR3 length: 14 amino acids. Trimming pared 2 bases from V and 9 bases from J, leaving 11 bases between. Written as DNA, the CDR3 is TGTGCCAGCAGCTTAATCGGGAGATTTTCACCCCTCCACTTT. Translating it yields CASSLIGRFSPLHF.

The V and J genes are TRBV4-2 and TRBJ1-4; no clear D gene. V dropped 0 bases and J dropped 7 bases, with 12 bases sitting between them. Germline values: CDR1 LGHNA, CDR2 YNFKEQ. The CDR3 extends over 15 amino acids. The CDR3 coding sequence is TGTGCCAGCAGCCAAGATTCGGGGAATCCTGAAAAACTGTTTTTT. It codes for CASSQDSGNPEKLFF.

The chain couples TRBV6-1 to TRBJ2-7; D not resolved. Germline CDR1 and CDR2: MNHNS and SASEGT. Trimming left V 6 bases short and J 4 bases short, with 10 bases between. This CDR3 is built from 12 residues. In nucleotides, the CDR3 is TGTGCCAGCAGCCTCCTTAGTTACGAGCAGTACTTC. This translates into CASSLLSYEQYF.

V is TRBV5-8 and J is TRBJ1-6; D may be TRBD1 (6 bases). Germline V gene sequence: CDR1 SGHTS, CDR2 YDEGEE. Trimming shortened V by 4 bases and J by 5 bases, and 10 bases separated the two germline ends. The CDR3 length is 14 residues. The CDR3 sequence: CASSAGQNNSPLHF. The CDR3 DNA is TGTGCCAGCAGCGCCGGACAGAATAATTCACCCCTCCACTTT.

V is TRBV2 and J is TRBJ1-4; TRBD1 might be the D (6 bases). V gave up 0 bases and J gave up 13 bases, with 18 bases separating them. The germline CDR1 and CDR2 sequences are SNHLY and FYNNEI. The CDR3 totals 15 residues. CDR3 amino acids: CASSEAATTGYRLFF. DNA of the CDR3: TGTGCCAGCAGTGAAGCGGCAACTACAGGGTACAGACTGTTTTTT. The whole variable domain, filled in from reference TRBV2 and TRBJ1-4, reads EPEVTQTPSHQVTQMGQEVILRCVPISNHLYFYWYRQILGQKVEFLVSFYNNEISEKSEIFDDQFSVERPDGSNFTLKIRSTKLEDSAMYFCASSEAATTGYRLFFGSGTQLSVL.

This clone turned up a few times. The V gene is TRBV6-5, the J gene TRBJ2-3; 9 bases align to TRBD1. The CDR3 length is 14 residues. Germline CDR1 is MNHEY and CDR2 is SVGAGI. The J segment lost 4 bases and the V segment lost 2 bases, leaving 1 base of the junction unmatched. The CDR3 spells CASSYTGGPDTQYF. DNA of the CDR3: TGTGCCAGCAGTTACACAGGGGGCCCAGATACGCAGTATTTT.

The chain joins TRBV6-8 to TRBJ1-3; no clear D. Germline CDR1 reads MNHGY; CDR2 reads SAAAGT. The V and J ends lost 5 bases and 1 base respectively, with 33 bases between them. The CDR3 is made up of 22 amino acids. The CDR3 bases are TGTGCCAGCAGTAAATATACGCGTATCCCCTTGAACCACGGCGTGTCTGGAAACACCATATATTTT. Translated: CASSKYTRIPLNHGVSGNTIYF.

The chain is built from TRBV4-1 and TRBJ2-7; 14 bases map to TRBD2. This CDR3 is built from 18 residues. Germline V lookup: CDR1 MGHRA, CDR2 YSYEKL. Trimming removed 2 bases from V and 2 bases from J; junction bases left unmatched: 8. The CDR3 DNA follows: TGCGCCAGCAGCCAAATGCGGACTAGCGGGGGGCAAACCTACGAGCAGTACTTC. Protein product: CASSQMRTSGGQTYEQYF.

The J gene is TRBJ2-5, the V gene TRBV5-8; D is perhaps TRBD1 (8 bases). Germline values: CDR1 SGHTS, CDR2 YDEGEE. This CDR3 contains 14 residues. Trimming shortened V by 4 bases and J by 4 bases, and 14 bases separated the two germline ends. The CDR3 DNA follows: TGTGCCAGCAGCGGGAACAGGGGGGGAGAGACCCAGTACTTC. As protein: CASSGNRGGETQYF.

J is TRBJ1-4 and V is TRBV7-2; D remains ambiguous. V lost 5 bases, J lost 2 bases, and 9 bases lay in between. The CDR3 loop spans 14 amino acids. CDR1 SGHTA and CDR2 FQGNSA come from the germline V gene. CDR3 residues: CASSPGRTNEKLFF. Written as DNA, the CDR3 is TGTGCCAGCAGCCCCGGACGGACTAATGAAAAACTGTTTTTT.